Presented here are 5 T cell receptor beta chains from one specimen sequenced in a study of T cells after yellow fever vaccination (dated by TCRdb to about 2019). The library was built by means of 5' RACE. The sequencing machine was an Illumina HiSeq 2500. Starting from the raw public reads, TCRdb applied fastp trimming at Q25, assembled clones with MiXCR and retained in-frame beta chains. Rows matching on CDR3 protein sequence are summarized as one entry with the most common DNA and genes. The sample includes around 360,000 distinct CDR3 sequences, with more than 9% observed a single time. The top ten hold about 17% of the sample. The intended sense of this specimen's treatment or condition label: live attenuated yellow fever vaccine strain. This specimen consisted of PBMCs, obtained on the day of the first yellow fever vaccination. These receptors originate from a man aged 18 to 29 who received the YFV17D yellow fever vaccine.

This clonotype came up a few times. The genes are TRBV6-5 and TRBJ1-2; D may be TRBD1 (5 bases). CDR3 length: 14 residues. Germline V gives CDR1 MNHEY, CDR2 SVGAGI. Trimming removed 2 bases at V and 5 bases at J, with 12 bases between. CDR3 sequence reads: CASSYRDLGYGYTF. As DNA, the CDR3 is TGTGCCAGCAGTTACCGGGACCTGGGGTATGGCTACACCTTC.

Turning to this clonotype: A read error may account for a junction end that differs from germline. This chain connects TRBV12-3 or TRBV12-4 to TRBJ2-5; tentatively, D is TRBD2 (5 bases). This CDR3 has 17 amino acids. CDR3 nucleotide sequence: TGTGCCAGCAGTTTTCTTCGGCCCGGGGAAATACAAGCGACCCAGTACTTC. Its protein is CASSFLRPGEIQATQYF.

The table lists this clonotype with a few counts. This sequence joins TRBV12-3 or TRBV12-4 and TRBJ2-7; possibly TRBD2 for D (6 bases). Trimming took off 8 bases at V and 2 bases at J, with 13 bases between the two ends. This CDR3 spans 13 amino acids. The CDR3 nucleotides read TGTGCCAGCTCAATAGGGACTCCCTACGAGCAGTACGTC. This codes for CASSIGTPYEQYV.

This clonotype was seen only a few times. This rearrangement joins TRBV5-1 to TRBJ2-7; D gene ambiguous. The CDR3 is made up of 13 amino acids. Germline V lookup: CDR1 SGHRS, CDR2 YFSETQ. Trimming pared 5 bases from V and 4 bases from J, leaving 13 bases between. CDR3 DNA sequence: TGCGCCAGCAGTCCGATAGACAATTACGAGCAGTACTTC. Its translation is CASSPIDNYEQYF.

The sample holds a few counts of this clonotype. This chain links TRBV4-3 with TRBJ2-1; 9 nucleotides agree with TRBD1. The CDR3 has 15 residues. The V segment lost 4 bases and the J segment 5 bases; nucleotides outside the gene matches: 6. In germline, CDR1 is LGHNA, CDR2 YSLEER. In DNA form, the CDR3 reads TGCGCCAGCAGCCCCGGGACAGGGTCCGACAATGAGCAGTTCTTC. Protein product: CASSPGTGSDNEQFF.